These T cell receptor beta chains were read from a single sample in a study of identical twins. TCRdb fed the 5' RACE reads into MiXCR, producing one record per CDR3 protein. The top ten clones hold about 0.48% of a sample with about 550,000 distinct CDR3 sequences, about 22% of them seen once. A further study also used this sample, focusing on yellow fever vaccine responses in identical twins.

Sequencing used CD4+ T cells sorted from blood. Receptors were obtained from a woman between 18 and 30 years old in good health. Each CDR3 is given with its conserved first and last residue. D genes are given only for firm matches. A clone size is listed for some rows: how often the clone was seen (once, few, many), or a class if it is expanded.

d_gene	v_gene	j_gene	abundance	CDR3aa	CDR3nt
TRBD2	TRBV29-1	TRBJ2-3	few	CSVVETSGGTDTQYF	TGCAGCGTTGTGGAGACTAGCGGGGGCACAGATACGCAGTATTTT
-	TRBV10-3	TRBJ2-7	few	CAFRRDSSYEQYF	TGTGCCTTTCGGCGGGACAGCTCCTACGAGCAGTACTTC
-	TRBV2	TRBJ2-4	-	CASFIAKNIQYF	TGTGCCAGCTTTATAGCCAAAAACATTCAGTACTTC
TRBD2	TRBV20-1	TRBJ2-5	few	CSASSSGGAETQYF	TGCAGTGCTAGCTCTAGCGGGGGGGCAGAGACCCAGTACTTC
-	TRBV12-3/TRBV12-4	TRBJ2-3	-	CASSLSPKDTQYF	TGTGCCAGCAGTTTATCGCCGAAAGATACGCAGTATTTT
-	TRBV5-1	TRBJ2-7	few	CASSLGTATYEQYF	TGCGCCAGCAGCTTGGGGACTGCGACCTACGAGCAGTACTTC
-	TRBV7-6	TRBJ2-2	-	CASSLGTPQIDTGELFF	TGTGCCAGCAGCTTGGGGACTCCCCAGATAGACACCGGGGAGCTGTTTTTT
-	TRBV27	TRBJ1-5	few	CASSLNPAGLNQPQHF	TGTGCCAGCAGTTTAAATCCCGCGGGGCTAAATCAGCCCCAGCATTTT
-	TRBV11-2	TRBJ2-5	-	CASSLEAIKETQYF	TGTGCCAGCAGCTTAGAGGCAATCAAAGAGACCCAGTACTTC
-	TRBV12-3/TRBV12-4	TRBJ2-1	many	CASGGVAPQFF	TGTGCCAGCGGAGGGGTAGCCCCGCAGTTCTTC
-	TRBV12-3/TRBV12-4	TRBJ1-4	-	CASSPRTYATNEKLFF	TGTGCCAGCAGTCCCCGGACTTATGCAACTAATGAAAAACTGTTTTTT
TRBD1	TRBV5-4	TRBJ1-2	-	CASSPGTDDGYGYTF	TGTGCCAGCAGCCCTGGGACAGACGACGGATATGGCTACACCTTC
-	TRBV3-1	TRBJ2-4	-	CASRPGTLNIQYF	TGTGCCAGCAGGCCCGGGACCTTAAACATTCAGTACTTC
-	TRBV6-1	TRBJ2-4	few	CASSLPTNIQYF	TGTGCCAGCAGTCTCCCCACGAACATTCAGTACTTC
-	TRBV5-1	TRBJ2-7	-	CASGRTGSYEQYF	TGCGCCAGCGGCAGAACAGGGTCCTACGAGCAGTACTTC
-	TRBV20-1	TRBJ1-5	few	CSATKIDGGQPQHF	TGCAGTGCTACCAAGATAGATGGGGGTCAGCCCCAGCATTTT
-	TRBV4-2	TRBJ1-4	few	CASSQVQVQNEKLFF	TGTGCCAGCAGCCAAGTCCAGGTTCAAAATGAAAAACTGTTTTTT
TRBD2	TRBV20-1	TRBJ2-2	few	CSARPSGGAGELFF	TGCAGTGCTAGACCGAGCGGGGGGGCAGGGGAGCTGTTTTTT
TRBD2	TRBV7-2	TRBJ2-5	-	CASSSLAGLIQETQYF	TGTGCCAGCAGCTCACTAGCGGGCCTAATTCAAGAGACCCAGTACTTC
TRBD2	TRBV20-1	TRBJ2-1	many	CSARTSGMVNEQFF	TGCAGTGCGCGGACTAGCGGGATGGTTAATGAGCAGTTCTTC
TRBD2	TRBV9	TRBJ2-1	-	CASSVGTSGSLDEQFF	TGTGCCAGCAGCGTCGGGACTAGCGGGAGTTTGGATGAGCAGTTCTTC
-	TRBV5-1	TRBJ2-1	few	CASSLSGTGYNEQFF	TGCGCCAGCAGCTTATCCGGGACTGGGTACAATGAGCAGTTCTTC
-	TRBV18	TRBJ2-5	few	CASSPPSRETQYF	TGTGCCAGCTCACCACCGTCACGCGAGACCCAGTACTTC
-	TRBV10-3	TRBJ2-3	few	CAISESGQSDTQYF	TGTGCCATCAGTGAGTCGGGCCAATCCGATACGCAGTATTTT
-	TRBV6-5	TRBJ1-5	-	CASSYRGPHQPQHF	TGTGCCAGCAGTTACCGCGGGCCGCATCAGCCCCAGCATTTT
TRBD1	TRBV12-3/TRBV12-4	TRBJ2-2	few	CASSSGQGRELFF	TGTGCCAGCAGTTCGGGACAGGGGAGGGAGCTGTTTTTT
-	TRBV20-1	TRBJ2-2	few	CSASDPAEGITGELFF	TGCAGTGCTAGCGATCCCGCGGAGGGAATTACCGGGGAGCTGTTTTTT
-	TRBV10-3	TRBJ1-1	few	CAIRIDQGRVGTEAFF	TGTGCCATCAGGATAGATCAGGGACGGGTCGGCACTGAAGCTTTCTTT
TRBD2	TRBV12-3/TRBV12-4	TRBJ2-1	few	CASTWGLAGAGFF	TGTGCCAGCACCTGGGGACTAGCGGGTGCCGGGTTCTTC
-	TRBV3-1	TRBJ1-1	-	CASSQSRAEAFF	TGTGCCAGCAGCCAGTCCAGGGCTGAAGCTTTCTTT
-	TRBV6-1	TRBJ1-1	-	CASSPDPISNTEAFF	TGTGCCAGCAGCCCCGACCCTATATCAAACACTGAAGCTTTCTTT
TRBD2	TRBV7-8	TRBJ2-2	once	CASSSLAGTHPGELFF	TGTGCCAGCAGCAGCTTAGCGGGGACCCACCCCGGGGAGCTGTTTTTT
TRBD2	TRBV7-9	TRBJ2-5	-	CASSPRGGPGETQYF	TGTGCCAGCAGCCCGCGGGGGGGCCCGGGAGAGACCCAGTACTTC
TRBD2	TRBV12-3/TRBV12-4	TRBJ2-7	-	CASALAGSSYEQYF	TGTGCCAGCGCCCTAGCGGGGAGCTCCTACGAGCAGTACTTC
-	TRBV9	TRBJ2-1	-	CASSARTGEVDEQFF	TGTGCCAGCAGCGCTAGAACGGGAGAAGTGGATGAGCAGTTCTTC
-	TRBV3-1	TRBJ2-2	many	CASSQSWGGLLKNTGELFF	TGTGCCAGCAGCCAAAGTTGGGGGGGCCTCCTCAAGAACACCGGGGAGCTGTTTTTT
TRBD2	TRBV6-1	TRBJ2-5	few	CASSPIAGVRGETQYF	TGTGCCAGCAGCCCAATAGCGGGAGTTCGTGGGGAGACCCAGTACTTC
-	TRBV4-2	TRBJ1-1	few	CASSQPHPMNTEAFF	TGTGCCAGCAGCCAACCGCACCCGATGAACACTGAAGCTTTCTTT
TRBD1	TRBV12-3/TRBV12-4	TRBJ1-6	many	CASSPDRGADSPLHF	TGTGCCAGCAGCCCGGACAGGGGAGCGGATTCACCCCTCCACTTT
TRBD1	TRBV3-1	TRBJ2-7	few	CASSHRDSSYEQYF	TGTGCCAGCAGCCACCGGGACAGTTCCTACGAGCAGTACTTC
TRBD1	TRBV12-3/TRBV12-4	TRBJ1-6	many	CASSLGTGVNSPLHF	TGTGCCAGCAGTTTAGGGACAGGGGTAAATTCACCCCTCCACTTT
-	TRBV7-8	TRBJ2-2	-	CASSLVPQGAGELFF	TGTGCCAGCAGCTTAGTACCCCAGGGTGCCGGGGAGCTGTTTTTT